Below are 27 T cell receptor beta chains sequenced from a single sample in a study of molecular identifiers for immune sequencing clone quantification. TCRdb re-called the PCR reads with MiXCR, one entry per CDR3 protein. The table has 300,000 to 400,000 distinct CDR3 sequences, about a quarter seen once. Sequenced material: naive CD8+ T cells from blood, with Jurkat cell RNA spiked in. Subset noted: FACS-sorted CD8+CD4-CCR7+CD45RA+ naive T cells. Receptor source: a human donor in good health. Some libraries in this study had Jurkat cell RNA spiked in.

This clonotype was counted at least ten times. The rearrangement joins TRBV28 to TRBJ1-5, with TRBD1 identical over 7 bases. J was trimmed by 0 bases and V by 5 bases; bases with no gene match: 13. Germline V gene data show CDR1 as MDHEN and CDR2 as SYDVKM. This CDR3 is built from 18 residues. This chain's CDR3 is CASSQQGPWEGSNQPQHF. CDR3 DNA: TGTGCCAGCAGTCAACAGGGGCCCTGGGAGGGTAGCAATCAGCCCCAGCATTTT.

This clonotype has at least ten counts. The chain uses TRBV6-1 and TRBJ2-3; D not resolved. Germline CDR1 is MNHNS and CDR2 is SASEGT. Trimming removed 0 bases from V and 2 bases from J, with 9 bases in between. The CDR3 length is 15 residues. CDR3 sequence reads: CASSEASVATDTQYF. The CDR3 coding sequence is TGTGCCAGCAGTGAAGCGTCAGTAGCCACAGATACGCAGTATTTT.

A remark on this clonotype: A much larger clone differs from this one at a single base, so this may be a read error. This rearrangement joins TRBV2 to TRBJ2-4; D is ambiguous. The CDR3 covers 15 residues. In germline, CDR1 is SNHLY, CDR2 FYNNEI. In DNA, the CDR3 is TGTGCCAGCAGTGATGTCGAGATAGCCAAAAACGTTCAGTACTTC. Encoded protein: CASSDVEIAKNVQYF.

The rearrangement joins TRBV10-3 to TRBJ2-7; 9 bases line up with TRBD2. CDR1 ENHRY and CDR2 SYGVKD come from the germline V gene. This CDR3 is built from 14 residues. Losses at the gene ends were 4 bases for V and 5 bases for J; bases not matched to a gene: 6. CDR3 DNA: TGTGCCATCAGTGGGGCGGGAGGGCAGGACGAGCAGTACTTC. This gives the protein CAISGAGGQDEQYF.

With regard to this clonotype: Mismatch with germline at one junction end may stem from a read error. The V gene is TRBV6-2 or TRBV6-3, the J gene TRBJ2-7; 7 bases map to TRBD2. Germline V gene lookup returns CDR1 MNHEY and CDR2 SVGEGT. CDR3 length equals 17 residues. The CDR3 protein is CASGYGRAGTQTYEQYF. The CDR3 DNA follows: TGTGCCAGCGGTTACGGGAGAGCGGGGACGCAGACCTACGAGCAGTACTTC.

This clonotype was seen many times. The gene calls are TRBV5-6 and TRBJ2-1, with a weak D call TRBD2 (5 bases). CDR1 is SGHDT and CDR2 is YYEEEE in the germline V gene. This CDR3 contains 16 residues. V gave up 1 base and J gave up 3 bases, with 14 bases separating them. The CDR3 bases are TGTGCCAGCAGCTTGATGGTAAAAACTAGCTACAATGAGCAGTTCTTC. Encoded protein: CASSLMVKTSYNEQFF.

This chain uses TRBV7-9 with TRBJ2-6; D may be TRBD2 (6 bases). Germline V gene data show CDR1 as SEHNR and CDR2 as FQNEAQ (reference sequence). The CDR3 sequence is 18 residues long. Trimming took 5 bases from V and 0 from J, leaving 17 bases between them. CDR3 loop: CASSIEAGLVSGANVLTF. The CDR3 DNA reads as TGTGCCAGCAGCATCGAGGCGGGACTGGTCTCTGGGGCCAACGTCCTGACTTTC.

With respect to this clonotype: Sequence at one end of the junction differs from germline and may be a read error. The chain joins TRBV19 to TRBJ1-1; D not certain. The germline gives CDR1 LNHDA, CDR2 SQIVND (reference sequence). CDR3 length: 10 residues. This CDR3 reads CASMGIDALF. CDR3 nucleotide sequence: TGTGCCAGTATGGGAATCGACGCTCTCTTT.

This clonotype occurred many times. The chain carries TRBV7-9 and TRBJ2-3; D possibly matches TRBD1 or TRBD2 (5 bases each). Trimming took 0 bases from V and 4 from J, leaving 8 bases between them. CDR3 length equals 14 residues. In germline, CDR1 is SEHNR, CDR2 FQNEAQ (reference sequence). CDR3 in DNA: TGTGCCAGCAGCTTAGCAAGAGGGGCAGATACGCAGTATTTT. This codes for CASSLARGADTQYF.

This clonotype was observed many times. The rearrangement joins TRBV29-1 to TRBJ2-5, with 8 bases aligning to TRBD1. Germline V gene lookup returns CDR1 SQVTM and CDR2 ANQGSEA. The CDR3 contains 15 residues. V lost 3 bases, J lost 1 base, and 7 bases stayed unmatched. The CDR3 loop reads CSVDPGQGFQETQYF. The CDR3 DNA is TGCAGCGTTGACCCTGGACAGGGATTCCAAGAGACCCAGTACTTC.

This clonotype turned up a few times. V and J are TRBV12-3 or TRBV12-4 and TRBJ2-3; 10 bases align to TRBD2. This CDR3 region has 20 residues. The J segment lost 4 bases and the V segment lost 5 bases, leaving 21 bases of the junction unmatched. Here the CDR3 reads CASSPPRGSGGMVGPDTQYF. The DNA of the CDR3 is TGTGCCAGCAGTCCCCCCCGGGGTAGCGGGGGGATGGTTGGCCCAGATACGCAGTATTTT.

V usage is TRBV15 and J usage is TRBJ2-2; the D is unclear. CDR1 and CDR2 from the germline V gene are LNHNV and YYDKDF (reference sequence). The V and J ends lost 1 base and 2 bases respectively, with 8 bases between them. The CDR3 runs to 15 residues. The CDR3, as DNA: TGTGCCACCAGCAGAGCCATGGGCAACACCGGGGAGCTGTTTTTT. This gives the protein CATSRAMGNTGELFF.

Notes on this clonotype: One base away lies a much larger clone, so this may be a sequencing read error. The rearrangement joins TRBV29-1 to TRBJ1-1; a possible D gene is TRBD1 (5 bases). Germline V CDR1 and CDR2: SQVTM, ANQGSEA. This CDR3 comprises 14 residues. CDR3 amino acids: CSVESQGMNTAAFF. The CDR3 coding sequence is TGCAGCGTTGAATCTCAGGGAATGAACACTGCAGCTTTCTTT.

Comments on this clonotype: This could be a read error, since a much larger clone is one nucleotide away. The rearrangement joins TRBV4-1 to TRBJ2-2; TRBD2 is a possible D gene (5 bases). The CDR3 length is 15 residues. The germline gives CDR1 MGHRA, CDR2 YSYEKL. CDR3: CASSRMGSYTRELFF. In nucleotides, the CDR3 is TGCGCCAGCAGCCGGATGGGGAGTTACACCAGGGAGCTGTTTTTT.

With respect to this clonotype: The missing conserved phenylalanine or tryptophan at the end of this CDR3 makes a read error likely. CDR3 region: CSANVGRGTEETQYS. CDR3 in DNA: TGCAGTGCCAACGTCGGTCGGGGGACTGAAGAGACCCAGTACTCC. The chain links TRBV20-1 to TRBJ2-5, with a tentative D call TRBD2 (6 bases). Germline V lookup: CDR1 DFQATT, CDR2 SNEGSKA (reference sequence). This CDR3 is 15 amino acids long. The V end lost 6 bases, the J end lost 3 bases, and 20 bases lay between the germline ends.

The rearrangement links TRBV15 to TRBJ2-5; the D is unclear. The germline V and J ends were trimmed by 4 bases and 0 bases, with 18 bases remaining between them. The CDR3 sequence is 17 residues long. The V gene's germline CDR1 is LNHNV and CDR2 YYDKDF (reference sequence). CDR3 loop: CATSIHSSPSDQETQYF. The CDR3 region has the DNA TGTGCCACCAGCATCCACAGTTCGCCGAGCGACCAAGAGACCCAGTACTTC.

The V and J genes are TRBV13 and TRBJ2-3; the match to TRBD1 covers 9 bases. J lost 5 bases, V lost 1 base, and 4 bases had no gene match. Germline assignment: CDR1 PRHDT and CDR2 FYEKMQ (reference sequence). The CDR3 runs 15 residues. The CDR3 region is CASSLVGTGQDTQYF. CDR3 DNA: TGTGCCAGCAGCTTAGTTGGGACAGGGCAAGATACGCAGTATTTT.

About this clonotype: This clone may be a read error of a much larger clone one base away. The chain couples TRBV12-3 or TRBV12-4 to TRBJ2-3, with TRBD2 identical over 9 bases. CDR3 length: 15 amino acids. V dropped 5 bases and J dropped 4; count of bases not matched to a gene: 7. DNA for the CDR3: TGTGCCAGCAGTGAAGCGGGGGGAGTATCAGATACGCAGTATTTT. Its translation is CASSEAGGVSDTQYF.

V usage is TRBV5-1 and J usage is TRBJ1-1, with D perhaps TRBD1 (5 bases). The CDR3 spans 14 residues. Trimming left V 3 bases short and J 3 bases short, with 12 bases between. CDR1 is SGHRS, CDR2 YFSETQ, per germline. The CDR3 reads CASSSDPGYTEAFF. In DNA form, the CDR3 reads TGCGCCAGCAGCTCCGATCCAGGGTACACTGAAGCTTTCTTT.

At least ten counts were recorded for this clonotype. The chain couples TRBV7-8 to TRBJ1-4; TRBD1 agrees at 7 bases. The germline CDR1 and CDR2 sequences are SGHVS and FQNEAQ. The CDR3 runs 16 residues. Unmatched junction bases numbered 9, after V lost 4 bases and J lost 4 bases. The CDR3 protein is CASSSWGQSLNEKLFF. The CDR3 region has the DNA TGTGCCAGCAGCTCCTGGGGACAGTCCCTTAATGAAAAACTGTTTTTT.

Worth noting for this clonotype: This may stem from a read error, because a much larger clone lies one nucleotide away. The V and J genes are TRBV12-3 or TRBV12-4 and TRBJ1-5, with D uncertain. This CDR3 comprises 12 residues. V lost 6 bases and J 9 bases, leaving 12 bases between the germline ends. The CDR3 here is CASSKGGRPQHF. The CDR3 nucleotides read TGTGCCAGCAGCAAGGGTGGTCGGCCCCAGCATTTT.

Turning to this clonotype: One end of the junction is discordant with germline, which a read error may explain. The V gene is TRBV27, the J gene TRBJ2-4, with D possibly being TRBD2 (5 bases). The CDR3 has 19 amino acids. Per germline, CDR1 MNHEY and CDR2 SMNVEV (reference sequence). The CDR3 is CASSLLPPRSAGAWPIPSF. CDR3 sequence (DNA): TGTGCCAGCAGTTTATTGCCCCCCCGGTCCGCGGGCGCTTGGCCCATTCCGTCCTTC.

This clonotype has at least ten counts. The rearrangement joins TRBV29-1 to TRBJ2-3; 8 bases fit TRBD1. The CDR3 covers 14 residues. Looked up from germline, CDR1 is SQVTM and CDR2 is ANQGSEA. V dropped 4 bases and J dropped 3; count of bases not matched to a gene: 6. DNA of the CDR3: TGCAGCGTTGCGGCAGGGGGCTTGACAGATACGCAGTATTTT. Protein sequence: CSVAAGGLTDTQYF.

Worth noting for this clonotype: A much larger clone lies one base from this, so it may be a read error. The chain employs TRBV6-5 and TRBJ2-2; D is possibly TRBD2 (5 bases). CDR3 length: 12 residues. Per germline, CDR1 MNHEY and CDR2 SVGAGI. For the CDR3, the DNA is TGTGCCAGCTCAGATTACACCGGGGAGCTGTGTTTT. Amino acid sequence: CASSDYTGELCF.

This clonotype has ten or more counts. The CDR3 DNA reads TGTGCCAGCAGCTCACAGGGGTCTGGGGCCAACGTCCTGACTTTC. This sequence encodes CASSSQGSGANVLTF. The chain carries TRBV27 and TRBJ2-6; 7 bases are shared with TRBD1. Germline V CDR1 and CDR2: MNHEY, SMNVEV (reference sequence). The CDR3 sequence is 15 residues long. The V and J ends lost 6 bases and 1 base, in that order; junction bases with no gene match: 3.

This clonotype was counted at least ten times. The CDR3 protein is CASSVGVTANYGYTF. CDR3 in DNA: TGTGCCAGCAGCGTAGGGGTTACGGCTAACTATGGCTACACCTTC. This rearrangement joins TRBV9 to TRBJ1-2; no clear D gene. The CDR3 loop spans 15 amino acids. Per germline, CDR1 SGDLS and CDR2 YYNGEE. Between the trimmed V and J ends, which lost 0 bases and 0 bases, there was a span of 9 bases.

CDR3 protein: CASSPGPGFSSYEQYF. CDR3 sequence (DNA): TGTGCCAGCAGCCCAGGCCCAGGGTTCAGCTCCTACGAGCAGTACTTC. This sequence joins TRBV27 and TRBJ2-7; D may be TRBD1 (5 bases). Per the germline V gene, CDR1 is MNHEY and CDR2 is SMNVEV (reference sequence). The V and J ends lost 6 bases and 0 bases respectively, with 18 bases between them. The CDR3 runs 16 residues.